This paragraph covers one T cell receptor (beta chain) sequence. A few counts support this clone. Its binding antigen is unknown. No much larger clone exists at a distance of one base, and base qualities are not known. This entry is derived from a study of T cells in tumors after PD-1 blockade (dated by TCRdb to about 2019). Describing the broader study: Patients with prior checkpoint blockade, systemic immunosuppressant use, or recent radiotherapy or other anti-cancer therapy within 4 weeks were excluded. Ongoing daily vismodegib 150 mg was also given to a subset of patients during anti-PD-1 treatment. Treatment consisted of either cemiplimab 350 mg every 2 weeks or pembrolizumab 200 mg every 3 weeks. On average, peripheral blood samples yielded roughly 39,000 unique clonotypes and 95,000 to 140,000 TCR templates (range about 24,000-290,000). To compare clonotypes in blood and tumor, bulk TCR sequencing was done on 10 peripheral blood samples taken from 5 patients. Paired single-cell RNA and TCR sequencing was done in the study on site-matched tumors from patients with BCC or SCC, both before and after anti-PD-1 therapy. Clinical response was assessed using RECIST version 1.1. Overall study results and their limits: The source of novel T cell clones was not identified and could include lymphoid organs or rare unexpanded clones within the tumor or its periphery. Roughly 41% of the TCR clonotypes from tumors also showed up in blood, and some novel exhausted tumor clones were present in pre-treatment blood, which suggests peripheral recruitment.

For bulk TCRbeta sequencing, genomic DNA was extracted from tumor biopsies or peripheral blood, and input amounts ranged from roughly 550 ng to 6,004 ng. Every patient had histologically proven advanced or metastatic basal or squamous cell carcinoma and was a poor candidate for surgical resection. Of the ten to eleven patients making up the basal cell carcinoma cohort, several underwent bulk tumor TCR sequencing. The immunoSEQ platform was used for deep TCRbeta sequencing. The source study handled its data this way. For further analysis, only productive rearrangements were exported from the immunoSEQ Analyzer. T cell phenotypes were assigned to bulk TCRbeta clonotypes by matching the clonotypes to single-cell RNA+TCR-seq clones that had the same TCRbeta sequence. Clone enrichment in tumor was calculated as tumor frequency divided by PBMC frequency from bulk TCR sequencing. GLIPH was used to group TCRs into specificity groups, clusters of distinct TCRs likely recognizing common antigens via shared CDR3 motifs. In its TCRdb copy, this immuneACCESS table keeps in-frame sequences only and misses some clones. Where compared with another copy, unresolved V genes explain less than half of these, and the others have no known cause. The V and J calls and clone size come from that table; D and trimming were worked out from the DNA. This sample has some 18,000 clones in its table, and around 85% of those were observed once. The ten top clones hold roughly 25% of the sample.

Material: PBMCs, obtained after anti-PD-1 therapy. The TCR was taken from a human donor with advanced basal cell or squamous cell carcinoma (not recorded which).

The nucleotide sequence reads as follows: TGTGCCATCAGTGAGCTAGACAGTTATGGCTACACCTTC. It translates as CAISELDSYGYTF. The rearrangement joined TRBV10-3 to TRBJ1-2; matching of 5 bases hints at TRBD1 as the D gene. The CDR3 contains 13 residues, cysteine and phenylalanine counted. Only the CDR3 region is kept as DNA, spanning 39 bases read in frame from base 1. The germline V gene encodes CDR1 ENHRY and CDR2 SYGVKD. Trimming takes 2 bases from V and 5 bases from J, and the germline ends sit 9 bases apart.